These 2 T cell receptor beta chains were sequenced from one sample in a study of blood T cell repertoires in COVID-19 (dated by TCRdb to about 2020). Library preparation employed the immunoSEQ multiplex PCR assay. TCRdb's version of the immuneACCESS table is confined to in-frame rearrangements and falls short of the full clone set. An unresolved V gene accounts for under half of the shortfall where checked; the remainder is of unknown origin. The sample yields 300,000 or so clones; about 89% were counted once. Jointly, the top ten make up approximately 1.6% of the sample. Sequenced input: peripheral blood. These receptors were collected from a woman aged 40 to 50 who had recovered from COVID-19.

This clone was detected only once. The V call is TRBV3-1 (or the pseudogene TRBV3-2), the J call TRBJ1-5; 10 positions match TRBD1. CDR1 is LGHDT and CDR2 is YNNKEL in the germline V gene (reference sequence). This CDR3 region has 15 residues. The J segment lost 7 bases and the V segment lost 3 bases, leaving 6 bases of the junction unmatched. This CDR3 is CASSHRTGGRQPQHF. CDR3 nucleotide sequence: TGTGCCAGCAGCCACCGGACAGGGGGACGCCAGCCCCAGCATTTT.

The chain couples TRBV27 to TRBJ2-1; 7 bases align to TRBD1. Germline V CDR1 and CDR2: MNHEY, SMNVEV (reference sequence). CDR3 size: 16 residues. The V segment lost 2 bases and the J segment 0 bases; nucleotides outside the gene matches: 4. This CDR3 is CASSLVPGGSYNEQFF. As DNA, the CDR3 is TGTGCCAGCAGTTTAGTTCCAGGGGGCTCCTACAATGAGCAGTTCTTC.